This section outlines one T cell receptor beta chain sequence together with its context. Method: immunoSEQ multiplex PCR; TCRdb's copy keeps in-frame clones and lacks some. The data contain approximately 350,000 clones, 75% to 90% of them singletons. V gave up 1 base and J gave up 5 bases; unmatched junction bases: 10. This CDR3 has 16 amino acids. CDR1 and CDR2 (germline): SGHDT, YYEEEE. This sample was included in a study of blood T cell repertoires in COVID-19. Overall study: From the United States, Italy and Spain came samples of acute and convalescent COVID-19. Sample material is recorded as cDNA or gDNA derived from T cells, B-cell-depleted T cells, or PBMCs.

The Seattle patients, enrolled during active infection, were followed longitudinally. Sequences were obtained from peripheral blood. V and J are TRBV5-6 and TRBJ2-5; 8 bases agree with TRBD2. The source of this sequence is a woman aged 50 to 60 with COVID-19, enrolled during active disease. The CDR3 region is CASSLFSGRVRETQYF. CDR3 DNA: TGTGCCAGCAGCTTGTTTTCCGGGAGGGTACGGGAGACCCAGTACTTC.